This T cell receptor (beta chain) came from a study of cytomegalovirus exposure and HLA in healthy donors. As concerns this clone: Antigen: not known.

Regarding the study as a whole: Some highly shared sequence variants likely arose as a pipeline artifact.

Germline V lookup: CDR1 MNHNY, CDR2 SVGAGI (reference sequence). This CDR3 is built from 15 residues. Trimming cost V 6 bases and J 7 bases; bases outside gene matches: 11. Primers included in the PCR were 60 Vbeta and 13 Jbeta primers. The table came from immunoSEQ multiplex PCR; TCRdb's copy has only in-frame clones and leaves some out. Among under 100,000 clones, about three quarters were seen once, and the ten largest hold over 13%. V is TRBV6-6 and J is TRBJ2-3; 9 nucleotides agree with TRBD2. This clonotype was sampled from a woman aged 45-65 years in good health and CMV-seropositive. Sequencing was done on a sample of PBMCs. The DNA for the CDR3 is TGTGCCAGCAGCCCTCCAGCGGGAGGAGGGAATACGCAGTATTTT. This translates into CASSPPAGGGNTQYF.